This record covers a single T cell receptor beta chain. The antigen is undetermined. This sample is drawn from a study of cytomegalovirus exposure and HLA in healthy donors. General observations from the study: Researchers counted around 180 TCR beta chains as cytomegalovirus-associated.

Method: immunoSEQ multiplex PCR; TCRdb's copy keeps in-frame clones and lacks some. The table includes fewer than 120,000 clones, roughly 88% detected once. CDR1 and CDR2 from the germline V gene are SGHTA and FQGNSA. Trimming removed 5 bases from V and 0 bases from J, with 11 bases in between. This CDR3 contains 14 residues. This sequence joins TRBV7-2 and TRBJ2-7, with a possible D match to TRBD2 (6 bases). The sequencing input was PBMCs. The receptor was derived from a woman aged 25 to 39 in good health and CMV-seropositive. The CDR3 loop is CASSRGVVSYEQYF. Here the CDR3 DNA reads TGTGCCAGCAGCCGCGGGGTGGTCTCCTACGAGCAGTACTTC.